This T cell receptor beta chain was observed in a study of CDR3 diversity in severe acne. This clonotype was seen repeatedly, ten times or more. The CDR3 is 14 residues long. V shed 4 bases and J 3 bases; nucleotides not matched to a gene: 5. The germline CDR1 and CDR2 sequences are SGHDT and YYEEEE. TCRdb reprocessed the PCR reads via MiXCR and lists one record per CDR3 protein. The sample lists 84,000 or so distinct CDR3 sequences; roughly 52% were seen once. The receptor comes from a male donor in good health, serving as a control. The rearrangement links TRBV5-6 to TRBJ2-7; 9 positions match TRBD2. The sequencing sample was made of blood. CDR3 sequence reads: CASSPSGVLYEQYF. DNA for the CDR3: TGTGCCAGCAGCCCTAGCGGGGTCCTCTACGAGCAGTACTTC.